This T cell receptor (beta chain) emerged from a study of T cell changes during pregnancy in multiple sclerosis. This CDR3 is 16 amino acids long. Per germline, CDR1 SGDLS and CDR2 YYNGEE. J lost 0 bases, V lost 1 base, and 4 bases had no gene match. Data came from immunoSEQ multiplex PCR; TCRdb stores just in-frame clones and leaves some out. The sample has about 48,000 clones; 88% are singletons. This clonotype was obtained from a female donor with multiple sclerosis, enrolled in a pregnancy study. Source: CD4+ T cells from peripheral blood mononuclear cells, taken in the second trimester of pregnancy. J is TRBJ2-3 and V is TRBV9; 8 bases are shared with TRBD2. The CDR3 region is CASSVNGGRSTDTQYF. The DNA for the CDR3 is TGTGCCAGCAGCGTAAACGGCGGGAGGAGCACAGATACGCAGTATTTT.